Included here is one T cell receptor beta chain sequence, with context. The table came from immunoSEQ multiplex PCR; TCRdb's copy has only in-frame clones and leaves some out. The data hold 65,000 to 85,000 clones, with approximately 93% observed a single time. This entry comes from a study of T cell changes during pregnancy in multiple sclerosis. This CDR3 region has 15 residues. The V and J ends lost 6 bases and 7 bases respectively, with 21 bases between them. CDR1 and CDR2 from the germline V gene are MDHEN and SYDVKM. The clonotype was recovered from a female donor in good health, enrolled as a control in a pregnancy study. V usage is TRBV28 and J usage is TRBJ1-1, with D uncertain. Source: peripheral blood, taken in the second trimester of pregnancy. DNA of the CDR3: TGTGCCAGCAGCCCCCGGGTTCGGGTGCAAGATGAAGCTTTCTTT. Translating it yields CASSPRVRVQDEAFF. The full variable domain, completed using reference TRBV28 and TRBJ1-1, is DVKVTQSSRYLVKRTGEKVFLECVQDMDHENMFWYRQDPGLGLRLIYFSYDVKMKEKGDIPEGYSVSREKKERFSLILESASTNQTSMYLCASSPRVRVQDEAFFGQGTRLTVV.